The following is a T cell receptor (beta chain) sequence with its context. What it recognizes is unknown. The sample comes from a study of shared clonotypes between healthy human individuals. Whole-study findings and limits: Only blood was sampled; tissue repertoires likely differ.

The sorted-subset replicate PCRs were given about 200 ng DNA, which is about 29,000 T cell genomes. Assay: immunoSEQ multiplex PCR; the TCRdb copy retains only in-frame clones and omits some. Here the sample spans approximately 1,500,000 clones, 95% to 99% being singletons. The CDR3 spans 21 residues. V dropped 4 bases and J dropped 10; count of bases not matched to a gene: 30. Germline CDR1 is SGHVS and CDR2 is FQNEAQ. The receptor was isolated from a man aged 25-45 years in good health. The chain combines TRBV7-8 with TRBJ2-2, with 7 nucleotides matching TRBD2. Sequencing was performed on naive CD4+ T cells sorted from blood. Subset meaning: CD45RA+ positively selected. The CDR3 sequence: CASSSTATLAPTYPTISELFF. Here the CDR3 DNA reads TGTGCCAGCAGCTCCACCGCTACACTAGCGCCAACATATCCCACCATCTCGGAGCTGTTTTTT.